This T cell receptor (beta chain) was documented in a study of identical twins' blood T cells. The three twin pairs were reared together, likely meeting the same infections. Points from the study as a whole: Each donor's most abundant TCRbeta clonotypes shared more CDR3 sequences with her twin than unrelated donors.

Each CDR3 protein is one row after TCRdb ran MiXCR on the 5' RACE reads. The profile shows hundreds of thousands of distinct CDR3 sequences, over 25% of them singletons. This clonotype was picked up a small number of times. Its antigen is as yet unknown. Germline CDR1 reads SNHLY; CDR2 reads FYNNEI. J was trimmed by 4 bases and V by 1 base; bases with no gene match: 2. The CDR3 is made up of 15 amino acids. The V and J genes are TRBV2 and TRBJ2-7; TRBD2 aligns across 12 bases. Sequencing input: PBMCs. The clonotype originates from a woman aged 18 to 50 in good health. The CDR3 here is CASSEETSGGYEQYF. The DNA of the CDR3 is TGTGCCAGCAGTGAAGAGACTAGCGGGGGTTACGAGCAGTACTTC.